This paragraph covers one T cell receptor beta chain sequence. Its target is unknown. From the 5' RACE reads, TCRdb called clonotypes with MiXCR, one entry per CDR3 protein. The sample holds some 900,000 distinct CDR3 sequences; 9% to 15% are singletons and the top ten take 1.5% to 2%. The data derive from a study of identical twins. Study observations and caveats: In beta out-of-frame sequences, the excess sharing between twins was weaker. Zero-insertion analyses were open to partial confounding by invariant MAIT and iNKT cells.

V was pared by 3 bases and J by 2 bases, with 15 bases of the junction left unmatched. Germline V lookup: CDR1 WNHNN, CDR2 SYGVQD (reference sequence). There are 19 residues in the CDR3. This same sample was also part of a study on yellow fever vaccine responses in identical twins.

The material sequenced was PBMCs. This chain uses TRBV10-1 with TRBJ2-3; 9 bases map to TRBD2. The clonotype was recovered from a woman between 18 and 30 years old in good health. CDR3 coding DNA: TGCGCCAGCAGTGACGCCGGGACTAGCTCAAGCCACCCCACAGATACGCAGTATTTT. Encoded protein: CASSDAGTSSSHPTDTQYF.